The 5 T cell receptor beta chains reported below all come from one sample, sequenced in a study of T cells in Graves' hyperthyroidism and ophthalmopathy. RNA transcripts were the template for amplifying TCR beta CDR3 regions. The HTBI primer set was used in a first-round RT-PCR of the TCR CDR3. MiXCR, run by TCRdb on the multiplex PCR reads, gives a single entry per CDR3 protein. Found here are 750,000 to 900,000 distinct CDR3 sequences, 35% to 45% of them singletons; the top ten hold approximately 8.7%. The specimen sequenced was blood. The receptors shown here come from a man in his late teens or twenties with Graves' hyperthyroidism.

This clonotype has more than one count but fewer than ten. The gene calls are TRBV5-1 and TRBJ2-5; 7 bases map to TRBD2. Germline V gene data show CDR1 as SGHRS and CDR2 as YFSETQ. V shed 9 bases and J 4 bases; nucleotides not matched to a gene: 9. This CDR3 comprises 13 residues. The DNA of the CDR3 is TGCGCCACGACCACGGGAGGAGGAGAGACCCAGTACTTC. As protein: CATTTGGGETQYF. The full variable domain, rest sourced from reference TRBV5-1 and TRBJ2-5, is KAGVTQTPRYLIKTRGQQVTLSCSPISGHRSVSWYQQTPGQGLQFLFEYFSETQRNKGNFPGRFSGRQFSNSRSEMNVSTLELGDSALYLCATTTGGGETQYFGPGTRLLVL.

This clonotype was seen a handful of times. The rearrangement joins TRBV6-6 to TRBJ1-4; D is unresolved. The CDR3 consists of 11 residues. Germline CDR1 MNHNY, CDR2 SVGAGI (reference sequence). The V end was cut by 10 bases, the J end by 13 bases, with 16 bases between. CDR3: CATQESVGLFF. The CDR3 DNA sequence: TGTGCCACCCAGGAGTCGGTTGGACTGTTTTTT.

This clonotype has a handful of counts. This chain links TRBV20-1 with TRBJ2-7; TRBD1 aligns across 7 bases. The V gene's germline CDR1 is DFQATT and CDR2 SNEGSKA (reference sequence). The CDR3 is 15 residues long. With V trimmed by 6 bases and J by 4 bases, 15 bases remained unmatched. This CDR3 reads CSATSRTGINYEQYF. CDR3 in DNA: TGCAGTGCAACCTCCCGGACAGGAATCAATTACGAGCAGTACTTC.

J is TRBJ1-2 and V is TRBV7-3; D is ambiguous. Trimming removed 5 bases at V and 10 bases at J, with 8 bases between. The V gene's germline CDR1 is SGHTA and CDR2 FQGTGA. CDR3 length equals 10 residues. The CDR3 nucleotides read TGTGCCAGCAGCCCCTACTTCTACACCTTC. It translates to CASSPYFYTF. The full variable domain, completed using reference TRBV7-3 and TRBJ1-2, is GAGVSQTPSNKVTEKGKYVELRCDPISGHTALYWYRQSLGQGPEFLIYFQGTGAADDSGLPNDRFFAVRPEGSVSTLKIQRTERGDSAVYLCASSPYFYTFGSGTRLTVV.

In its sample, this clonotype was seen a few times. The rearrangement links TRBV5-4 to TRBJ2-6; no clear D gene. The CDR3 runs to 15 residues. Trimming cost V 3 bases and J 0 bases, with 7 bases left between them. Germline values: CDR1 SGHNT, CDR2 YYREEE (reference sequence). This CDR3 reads CASSWTVSGANVLTF. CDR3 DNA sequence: TGTGCCAGCAGCTGGACCGTCTCTGGGGCCAACGTCCTGACTTTC.